This T cell receptor (beta chain) derives from a study of monozygotic twins with inflammatory bowel disease. The CDR3 has 12 residues. Per the germline V gene, CDR1 is SGHRS and CDR2 is YFSETQ. TCRdb reprocessed the 5' RACE reads and keeps a single row for each CDR3 protein, giving no DNA. Here the sample table reports about 170,000 distinct CDR3 sequences. This rearrangement joins TRBV5-1 to TRBJ2-5. This TCR derives from a human donor with ulcerative colitis or Crohn's disease, or a healthy co-twin of an affected twin (not recorded which). Sequencing input: blood. CDR3 region: CASSQVQETQYF.